This T cell receptor (beta chain) is from a study of tumor-infiltrating lymphocytes in glioblastoma multiforme. Findings and limits, study-wide: RNA-based TCR sequencing may distort clone frequencies, since cells carry unequal TCR transcript numbers.

TCRB libraries came from RNA via three nested multiplex PCR rounds. Input was approximately 0.5 ug total RNA, reverse-transcribed with a C-beta primer. No unique molecular identifiers were described for these TCRB libraries. TCRdb reprocessed the multiplex PCR reads via MiXCR and lists one record per CDR3 protein. The sample yields approximately 20,000 distinct CDR3 sequences, around 72% seen once. The CDR3 runs 14 residues. Trimming stripped 3 bases from V and 6 bases from J, with 12 bases between. The germline V gene has CDR1 ENHRY and CDR2 SYGVKD. This clonotype was recorded at least ten times. Antigen: not known.

This TCR was recovered from a male donor with glioblastoma. This chain joins TRBV10-3 and TRBJ1-5; a possible D gene is TRBD1 (6 bases). Sequencing was performed on peripheral blood. CDR3: CAISEQEGGQPQHF. CDR3 bases: TGTGCCATCAGTGAACAGGAAGGGGGTCAGCCCCAGCATTTT.